A selection of T cell receptor beta chains follows, all from one sample in a study of CD8 T cells in ankylosing spondylitis. TCRdb recomputed calls from the 5' RACE reads with MiXCR, one row per CDR3 protein. This sample yields almost 400,000 distinct CDR3 sequences, of which under 25% are seen a single time; roughly a sixth belongs to the top ten. The material sequenced was blood, either unsorted or a sorted T cell fraction (not recorded which). The receptors originated from a male donor with ankylosing spondylitis. The CDR3 runs from the conserved cysteine through the conserved F or W. Fields, in order: V gene, D gene, clone size, J gene, CDR3 DNA, CDR3 protein. D genes are given only for firm matches. A clone size is listed for some rows: how often the clone was seen (once, few, many), or a class if it is expanded.

V gene: TRBV29-1
D gene: TRBD1
clone size: few
J gene: TRBJ2-7
CDR3 DNA: TGCAGCGGGTCCCGGGACAGCGGCGAGCAGTACTTC
CDR3 protein: CSGSRDSGEQYF

V gene: TRBV6-5
D gene: NA
clone size: few
J gene: TRBJ1-1
CDR3 DNA: TGTGCCAGCAGTTACTCCCCTAAACAGGTTTGGACTGAAGCTTTCTTT
CDR3 protein: CASSYSPKQVWTEAFF

V gene: TRBV12-3/TRBV12-4
D gene: NA
clone size: few
J gene: TRBJ2-7
CDR3 DNA: TGTGCCAGCAGTTATCAGGGGGGAAGGGTCGGGCAGTACTTC
CDR3 protein: CASSYQGGRVGQYF

V gene: TRBV20-1
D gene: NA
clone size: NA
J gene: TRBJ2-7
CDR3 DNA: TGCAGTGCCCTCCTGACAGCCTACGAGCAGTACTTC
CDR3 protein: CSALLTAYEQYF

V gene: TRBV20-1
D gene: NA
clone size: few
J gene: TRBJ2-1
CDR3 DNA: TGCAGTGCTAGACGTAGCGGCTCCTACAATGAGCAGTTCTTC
CDR3 protein: CSARRSGSYNEQFF

V gene: TRBV6-1
D gene: TRBD1
clone size: NA
J gene: TRBJ2-1
CDR3 DNA: TGTGCCAGCAGAGGGACAGGGGGCCCCTACAATGAGCATTTCTTC
CDR3 protein: CASRGTGGPYNEHFF

V gene: TRBV29-1
D gene: NA
clone size: few
J gene: TRBJ2-7
CDR3 DNA: TGCAGCGCCATGAAGCAGGAGAGCTCCTACGAGCAGTACTTC
CDR3 protein: CSAMKQESSYEQYF

V gene: TRBV4-1
D gene: NA
clone size: NA
J gene: TRBJ2-2
CDR3 DNA: TGCGCCAGCAGCCACCCTGGGGGGGCGCTTAGCGCCGGGGAGCTGTTTTTT
CDR3 protein: CASSHPGGALSAGELFF

V gene: TRBV12-3/TRBV12-4
D gene: NA
clone size: few
J gene: TRBJ1-1
CDR3 DNA: TGTGCCAGCAGACCATTTCCGGGGGCCGACATGAACACTGAAGCTTTCTTT
CDR3 protein: CASRPFPGADMNTEAFF

V gene: TRBV4-1
D gene: NA
clone size: NA
J gene: TRBJ2-7
CDR3 DNA: TGCGCCAGCAGCCAAGAGCCGGAGGCTAAGGTGTACGAGCAGTACTTC
CDR3 protein: CASSQEPEAKVYEQYF

V gene: TRBV7-2
D gene: TRBD1
clone size: NA
J gene: TRBJ2-2
CDR3 DNA: TGTGCCAGCAGCAGGACAGGGCGGACCGGGGAGCTGTTTTTT
CDR3 protein: CASSRTGRTGELFF

V gene: TRBV20-1
D gene: TRBD1
clone size: few
J gene: TRBJ1-5
CDR3 DNA: TGCAGTGCTAGAGCGACAGGGGGTCAGCCCCAGCATTTT
CDR3 protein: CSARATGGQPQHF

V gene: TRBV29-1
D gene: TRBD1
clone size: few
J gene: TRBJ2-5
CDR3 DNA: TGCAGCGTCGGCGGATACCTGATGGGGACAGGGCCTCAAGAGACCCAGTACTTC
CDR3 protein: CSVGGYLMGTGPQETQYF

V gene: TRBV27
D gene: NA
clone size: few
J gene: TRBJ2-7
CDR3 DNA: TGTGCCAGCAGGAGGCCGGATCCCTACGAGCAGTACTTC
CDR3 protein: CASRRPDPYEQYF

V gene: TRBV12-3/TRBV12-4
D gene: NA
clone size: few
J gene: TRBJ2-1
CDR3 DNA: TGTGCCAGCAGTCTTAGGGGGAGCATATACAATGAGCAGTTCTTC
CDR3 protein: CASSLRGSIYNEQFF

V gene: TRBV29-1
D gene: NA
clone size: NA
J gene: TRBJ2-5
CDR3 DNA: TGCAGCGTTGCCTCCCCAATACGGAGCGAGACCCAGTACTTC
CDR3 protein: CSVASPIRSETQYF

V gene: TRBV5-1
D gene: NA
clone size: few
J gene: TRBJ2-7
CDR3 DNA: TGCGCCAGCAGCTTGGATGTACAGGGCTACGAGCAGTACTTC
CDR3 protein: CASSLDVQGYEQYF

V gene: TRBV11-3
D gene: NA
clone size: NA
J gene: TRBJ1-1
CDR3 DNA: TGTGCCAGCAGCTTAAGGGGGTTTGAAGCTTTCTTT
CDR3 protein: CASSLRGFEAFF

V gene: TRBV4-1
D gene: NA
clone size: NA
J gene: TRBJ1-2
CDR3 DNA: TGCGCCAGCAGCCACCCCGGAGGCACTTCCTATGGCTACACCTTC
CDR3 protein: CASSHPGGTSYGYTF

V gene: TRBV5-1
D gene: NA
clone size: NA
J gene: TRBJ1-4
CDR3 DNA: TGCGCCAGCAGCTTGGTGGGGACAACTAATGAAAAACTGTTTTTT
CDR3 protein: CASSLVGTTNEKLFF

V gene: TRBV3-1
D gene: NA
clone size: NA
J gene: TRBJ2-7
CDR3 DNA: TGTGCCAGCAGCCAAGCGGTAGCGACCTACGAGCAGTACTTC
CDR3 protein: CASSQAVATYEQYF

V gene: TRBV29-1
D gene: TRBD2
clone size: few
J gene: TRBJ2-5
CDR3 DNA: TGCAGCGTCCATAGCGGGAGGAGTGGCGAGACCCAGTACTTC
CDR3 protein: CSVHSGRSGETQYF

V gene: TRBV11-1
D gene: NA
clone size: NA
J gene: TRBJ2-4
CDR3 DNA: TGTGCCAGCAGCTTGGATTCCGGCGGTCTAGCCAAAAACATTCAGTACTTC
CDR3 protein: CASSLDSGGLAKNIQYF

V gene: TRBV5-1
D gene: NA
clone size: few
J gene: TRBJ1-1
CDR3 DNA: TGCGCCAGCAGCCCGGTGACTAATGGCGGGAACACTGAAGCTTTCTTT
CDR3 protein: CASSPVTNGGNTEAFF

V gene: TRBV30
D gene: NA
clone size: many
J gene: TRBJ2-3
CDR3 DNA: TGTGCCTGGAGTCACCATCCAGATACGCAGTATTTT
CDR3 protein: CAWSHHPDTQYF

V gene: TRBV15
D gene: NA
clone size: NA
J gene: TRBJ1-5
CDR3 DNA: TGTGCCACCAGCAGAGGGGGGATTAATCAGCCCCAGCATTTT
CDR3 protein: CATSRGGINQPQHF

V gene: TRBV29-1
D gene: TRBD2
clone size: NA
J gene: TRBJ2-1
CDR3 DNA: TGCAGCGGCGGGACTAGCGGAAGAAATGAGCAGTTCTTC
CDR3 protein: CSGGTSGRNEQFF

V gene: TRBV20-1
D gene: TRBD2
clone size: NA
J gene: TRBJ2-3
CDR3 DNA: TGCAGTGCTAGAGATACCCTAGCGGCCACAGATACGCAGTATTTT
CDR3 protein: CSARDTLAATDTQYF

V gene: TRBV30
D gene: NA
clone size: few
J gene: TRBJ2-3
CDR3 DNA: TGTGCCTGGACCAACGGGGGAGATACGCAGTATTTT
CDR3 protein: CAWTNGGDTQYF

V gene: TRBV6-5
D gene: NA
clone size: NA
J gene: TRBJ1-1
CDR3 DNA: TGTGCCAGCAGTTACTCGGCGGGAGGGAACACTGAAGCTTTCTTT
CDR3 protein: CASSYSAGGNTEAFF

V gene: TRBV7-6
D gene: NA
clone size: many
J gene: TRBJ1-1
CDR3 DNA: TGTGCCAGCAGCCCCGTAGTCCGGAACACTGAAGCTTTCTTT
CDR3 protein: CASSPVVRNTEAFF